The 6 T cell receptor beta chains presented below share a single source sample, sequenced in a study of blood T cell repertoires in COVID-19. Profiled with immunoSEQ multiplex PCR; TCRdb holds only in-frame clones, not every one. The repertoire holds around 60,000 clones, with 70% to 75% as singletons. Sequenced sample: peripheral blood. These receptors came from a woman aged 50 to 65 with active or convalescent COVID-19.

The CDR3 loop reads CASLAGGPREQYF. CDR3 DNA sequence: TGTGCCAGCTTAGCGGGAGGGCCGAGAGAGCAGTACTTC. The chain uses TRBV2 and TRBJ2-7, with 11 bases that match TRBD2. The J segment lost 7 bases and the V segment lost 8 bases, leaving 7 bases of the junction unmatched. The CDR3 is 13 amino acids. Germline assignment: CDR1 SNHLY and CDR2 FYNNEI.

This clone has a handful of counts. The chain links TRBV5-6 to TRBJ2-5; a possible D gene is TRBD1 (6 bases). The CDR3 contains 13 residues. The ends were cut back, 4 bases at V and 3 bases at J, with 10 bases in the middle. The V gene's germline CDR1 is SGHDT and CDR2 YYEEEE. CDR3: CASSQWTEETQYF. In nucleotides, the CDR3 is TGTGCCAGCAGCCAGTGGACAGAAGAGACCCAGTACTTC.

This chain links TRBV30 with TRBJ2-1; 7 positions match TRBD1. V lost 1 base, J lost 11 bases, and 14 bases stayed unmatched. Germline values: CDR1 GTSNPN, CDR2 SVGIG (reference sequence). This CDR3 comprises 15 residues. In DNA, the CDR3 is TGTGCCTGGAGTGGACCCACAGGGGCAGGGGATAAGCAGTTCTTC. Its protein product is CAWSGPTGAGDKQFF.

The sample holds one count of this clone. The chain combines TRBV5-1 with TRBJ2-1; 11 bases are shared with TRBD1. The CDR3 length is 15 residues. Germline V CDR1 and CDR2: SGHRS, YFSETQ. The V and J ends lost 4 bases and 6 bases, in that order; junction bases with no gene match: 6. The CDR3 DNA follows: TGCGCCAGCAGCATAGGGGACAGGGGGTCCAATGAGCAGTTCTTC. This codes for CASSIGDRGSNEQFF.

This sequence joins TRBV27 and TRBJ1-1, with 9 bases fitting TRBD1. The J segment lost 5 bases and the V segment lost 5 bases, leaving 6 bases of the junction unmatched. This CDR3 comprises 14 residues. Germline V lookup: CDR1 MNHEY, CDR2 SMNVEV (reference sequence). The CDR3 here is CASSPRTGVTEAFF. The CDR3 bases are TGTGCCAGCAGTCCACGGACAGGGGTGACTGAAGCTTTCTTT.

There are a few counts of this clone. The gene calls are TRBV9 and TRBJ1-1; D is unclear. V lost 4 bases and J lost 4, with 14 bases in between. This CDR3 comprises 14 residues. Germline V gene sequence: CDR1 SGDLS, CDR2 YYNGEE. The CDR3 sequence: CASSLLTGGTEAFF. Here the CDR3 DNA reads TGTGCCAGCAGCCTCCTTACCGGCGGCACTGAAGCTTTCTTT.